The source of this TCR beta chain is a study of T cell responses to AZD1222 COVID-19 vaccine. Study-level results: All repertoire sampling was performed exclusively after the peak T cell response. Baseline testing showed seropositivity in only six AZD1222 recipients. Across the whole spike, CD4 TCRs peaked at regions 160-218 and 743-854.

As to this clone: What it binds is unknown.

Measured with immunoSEQ multiplex PCR; TCRdb has only the in-frame clones, and not every one. This sample carries tens of thousands of clones, roughly nine tenths of them seen once, and the ten largest clones take roughly 3.9%. Germline-derived CDR1 and CDR2 are LNHDA and SQIVND (reference sequence). The V gene lost 10 bases and the J gene lost 2 bases, with 14 bases spanning the gap. The CDR3 covers 13 residues. The sample was peripheral blood, taken on day 0 of AZD1222 vaccination. The TCR sequence derives from an adult in good health. The chain couples TRBV19 to TRBJ1-2, with unresolved D. CDR3 nucleotide sequence: TGTGCCACCGGTGGGTCGACGAACTATGGCTACACCTTC. Its protein is CATGGSTNYGYTF.